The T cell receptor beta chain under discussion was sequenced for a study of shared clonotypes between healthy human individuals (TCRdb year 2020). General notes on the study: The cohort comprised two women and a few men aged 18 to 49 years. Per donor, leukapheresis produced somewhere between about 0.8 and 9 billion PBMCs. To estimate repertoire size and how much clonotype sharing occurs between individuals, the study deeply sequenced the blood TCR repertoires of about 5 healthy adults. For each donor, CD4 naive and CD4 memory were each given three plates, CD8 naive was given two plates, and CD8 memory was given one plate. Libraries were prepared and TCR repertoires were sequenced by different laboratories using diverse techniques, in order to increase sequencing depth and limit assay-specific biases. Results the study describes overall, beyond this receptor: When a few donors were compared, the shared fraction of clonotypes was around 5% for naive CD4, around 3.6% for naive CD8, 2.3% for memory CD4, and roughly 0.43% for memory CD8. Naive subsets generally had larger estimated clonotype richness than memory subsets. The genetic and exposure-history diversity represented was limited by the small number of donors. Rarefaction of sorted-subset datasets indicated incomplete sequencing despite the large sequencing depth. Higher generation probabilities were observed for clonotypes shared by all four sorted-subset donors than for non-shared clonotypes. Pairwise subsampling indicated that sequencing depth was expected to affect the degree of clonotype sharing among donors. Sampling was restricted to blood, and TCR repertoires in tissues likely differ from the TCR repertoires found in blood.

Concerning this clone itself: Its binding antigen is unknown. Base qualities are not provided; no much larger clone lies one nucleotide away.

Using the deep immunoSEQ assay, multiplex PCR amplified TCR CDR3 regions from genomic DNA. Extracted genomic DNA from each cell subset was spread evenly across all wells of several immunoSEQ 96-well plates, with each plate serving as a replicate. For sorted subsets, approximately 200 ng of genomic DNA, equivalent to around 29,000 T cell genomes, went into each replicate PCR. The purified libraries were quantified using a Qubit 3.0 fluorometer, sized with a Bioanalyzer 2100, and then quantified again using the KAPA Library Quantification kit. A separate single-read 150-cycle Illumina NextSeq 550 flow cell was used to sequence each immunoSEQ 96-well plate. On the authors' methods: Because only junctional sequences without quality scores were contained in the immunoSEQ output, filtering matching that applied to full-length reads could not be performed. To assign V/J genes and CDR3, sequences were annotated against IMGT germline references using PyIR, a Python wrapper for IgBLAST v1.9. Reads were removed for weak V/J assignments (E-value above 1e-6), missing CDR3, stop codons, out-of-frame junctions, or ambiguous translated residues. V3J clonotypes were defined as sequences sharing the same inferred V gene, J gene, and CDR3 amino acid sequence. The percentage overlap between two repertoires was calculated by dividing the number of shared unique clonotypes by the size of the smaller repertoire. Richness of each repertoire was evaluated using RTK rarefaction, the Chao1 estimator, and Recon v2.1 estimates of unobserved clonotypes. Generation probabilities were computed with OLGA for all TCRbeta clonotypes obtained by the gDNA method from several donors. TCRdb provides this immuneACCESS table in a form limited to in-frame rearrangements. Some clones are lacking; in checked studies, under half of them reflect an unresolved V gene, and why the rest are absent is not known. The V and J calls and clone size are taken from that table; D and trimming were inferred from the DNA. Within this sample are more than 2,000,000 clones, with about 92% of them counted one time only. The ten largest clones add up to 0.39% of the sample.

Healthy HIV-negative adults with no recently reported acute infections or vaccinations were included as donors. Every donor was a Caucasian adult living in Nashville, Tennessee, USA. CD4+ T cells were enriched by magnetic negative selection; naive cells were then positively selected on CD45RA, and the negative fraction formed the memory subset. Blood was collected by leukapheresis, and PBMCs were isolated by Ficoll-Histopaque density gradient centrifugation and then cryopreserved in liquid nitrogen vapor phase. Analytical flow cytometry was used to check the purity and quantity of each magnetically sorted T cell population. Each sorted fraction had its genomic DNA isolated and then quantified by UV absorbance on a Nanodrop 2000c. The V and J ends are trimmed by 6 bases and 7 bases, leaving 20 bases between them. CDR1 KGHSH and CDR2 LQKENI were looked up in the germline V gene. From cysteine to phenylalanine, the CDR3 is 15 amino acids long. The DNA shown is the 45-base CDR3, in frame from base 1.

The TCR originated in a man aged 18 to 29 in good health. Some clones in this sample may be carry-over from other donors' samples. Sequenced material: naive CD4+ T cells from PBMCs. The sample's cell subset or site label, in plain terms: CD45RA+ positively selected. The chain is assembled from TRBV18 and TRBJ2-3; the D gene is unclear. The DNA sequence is TGTGCCAGCTCCGGAATGGGGATCCAGACGAATACGCAGTATTTT. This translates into CASSGMGIQTNTQYF. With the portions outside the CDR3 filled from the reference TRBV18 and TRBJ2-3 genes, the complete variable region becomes NAGVMQNPRHLVRRRGQEARLRCSPMKGHSHVYWYRQLPEEGLKFMVYLQKENIIDESGMPKERFSAEFPKEGPSILRIQQVVRGDSAAYFCASSGMGIQTNTQYFGPGTRLTVL.